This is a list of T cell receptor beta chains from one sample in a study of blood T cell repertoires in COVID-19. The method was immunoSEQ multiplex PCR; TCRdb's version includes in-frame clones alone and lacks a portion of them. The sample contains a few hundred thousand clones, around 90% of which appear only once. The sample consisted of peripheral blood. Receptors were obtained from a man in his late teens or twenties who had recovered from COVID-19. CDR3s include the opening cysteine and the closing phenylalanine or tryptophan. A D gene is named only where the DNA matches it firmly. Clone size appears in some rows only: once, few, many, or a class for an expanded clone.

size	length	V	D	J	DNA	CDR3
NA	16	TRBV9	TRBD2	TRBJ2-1	TGTGCCAGCAGCGTAGCCCCGACTAGCGGGAACAATGAGCAGTTCTTC	CASSVAPTSGNNEQFF
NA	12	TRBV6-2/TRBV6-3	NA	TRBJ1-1	TGTGCCAGCAGTTACGTGAGGACTGAAGCTTTCTTT	CASSYVRTEAFF
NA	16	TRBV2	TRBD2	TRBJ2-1	TGTGCCAGTCCAATGGCGGCGGGAGTCTCCTACAATGAGCAGTTCTTC	CASPMAAGVSYNEQFF
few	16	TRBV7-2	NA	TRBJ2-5	TGTGCCAGCAGCTTATCCACAGGGCAGGGCCAAGAGACCCAGTACTTC	CASSLSTGQGQETQYF
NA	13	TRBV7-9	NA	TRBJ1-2	TGTGCCAGCAGTACCGGGTCAACTACCGGCTACACCTTC	CASSTGSTTGYTF
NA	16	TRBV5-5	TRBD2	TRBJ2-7	TGTGCCAGCAGCTTGGTTTGGCGGGAGGGCGTTAACGAGCAGTACTTC	CASSLVWREGVNEQYF
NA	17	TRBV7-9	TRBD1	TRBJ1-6	TGTGCCAGCAGCTTAGACGTAGGACAGGGGAGAGATTCACCCCTCCACTTT	CASSLDVGQGRDSPLHF
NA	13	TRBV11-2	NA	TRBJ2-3	TGTGCCAGCAGCCTTGGGGCGGCAGATACGCAGTATTTT	CASSLGAADTQYF
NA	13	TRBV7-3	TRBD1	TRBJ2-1	TGTGCCAGCAGCGTTCCGGGACAGGGGAGCAAGTTCTTC	CASSVPGQGSKFF
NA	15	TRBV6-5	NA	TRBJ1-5	TGTGCCAGCAGTTACTCGGCAGTTAGCAATCAGCCCCAGCATTTT	CASSYSAVSNQPQHF
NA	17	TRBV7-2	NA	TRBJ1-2	TGTGCCAGCAGCTTTCCGACCAGGGGACAATTTAACTATGGCTACACCTTC	CASSFPTRGQFNYGYTF
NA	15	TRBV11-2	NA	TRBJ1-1	TGTGCCACCACAGCTTACAATCAGGGTGGAACTGAAGCTTTCTTT	CATTAYNQGGTEAFF
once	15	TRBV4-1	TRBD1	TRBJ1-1	TGCGCCAGCAGCCAACGTGGGACAGGGTACACTGAAGCTTTCTTT	CASSQRGTGYTEAFF